Below are 16 T cell receptor beta chains sequenced from a single sample in a study of identifying expanded T cells in peripheral blood (dated by TCRdb to between 2019 and 2020). The library was generated by the immunoSEQ multiplex PCR assay. TCRdb retrieved this table from immuneACCESS and kept in-frame rearrangements only. Not all clones are present; in checked studies, unresolved V genes account for under half, and no reason is known for the remainder. Counted in this sample were 100,000 to 150,000 clones; 75% to 90% of them appeared once. 8% to 9% of the sample rests with the top ten. Sequencing was performed on blood. Every receptor here comes from a person aged 18-70 years in good health.

V gene TRBV9 combines with J gene TRBJ1-3; D remains unclear. V dropped 4 bases and J dropped 0 bases, with 14 bases sitting between them. The CDR3 loop spans 16 amino acids. In germline, CDR1 is SGDLS, CDR2 YYNGEE. The CDR3 here is CASSRLTQASGNTIYF. DNA for the CDR3: TGTGCCAGCAGCCGACTAACACAAGCCTCTGGAAACACCATATATTTT.

The sample holds one count of this clone. This chain uses TRBV20-1 with TRBJ2-7; D is ambiguous. Germline assignment: CDR1 DFQATT and CDR2 SNEGSKA (reference sequence). The V gene lost 6 bases and the J gene lost 9 bases, with 12 bases spanning the gap. There are 10 residues in the CDR3. CDR3 region: CSAPDRGQYF. As DNA, the CDR3 is TGCAGTGCACCCGACCGTGGGCAGTACTTC.

For this clone: Since a much larger clone is just one base distant, this may be a read error. The rearrangement joins TRBV11-3 to TRBJ2-7, with TRBD2 identical over 7 bases. The CDR3 is 14 residues long. CDR1 is SGHNT, CDR2 YENEEA, per germline. Germline trimming cut 5 bases from V and 0 bases from J; bases unmatched to any gene: 4. The CDR3 nucleotides read TGTGCCAGCAGCCCCGGGGGGAGCTCCTACGAGCAGTACTTC. Protein: CASSPGGSSYEQYF.

The chain joins TRBV27 to TRBJ1-2; 8 bases are shared with TRBD1. From germline, CDR1 is MNHEY and CDR2 SMNVEV (reference sequence). V trimming: 3 bases; J trimming: 5 bases; junction bases outside the gene matches: 2. The CDR3 is 13 residues long. The CDR3 spells CASSLNRGYGYTF. Written as DNA, the CDR3 is TGTGCCAGCAGTTTGAACAGGGGGTATGGCTACACCTTC.

The chain carries TRBV6-1 and TRBJ1-4; D unclear. The CDR3 consists of 13 residues. Trimming took off 7 bases at V and 8 bases at J, with 14 bases between the two ends. Per the germline V gene, CDR1 is MNHNS and CDR2 is SASEGT. The CDR3 DNA reads TGTGCCAGCACGGAGGGTACAGCCGAAAAACTGTTTTTT. The encoded protein is CASTEGTAEKLFF.

This clone was observed a few times. The chain is built from TRBV28 and TRBJ1-1; weak D call: TRBD1 (6 bases). Germline CDR1 and CDR2: MDHEN and SYDVKM. Trimming cost V 10 bases and J 1 base, with 16 bases left between them. The CDR3 is made up of 14 amino acids. The chain's CDR3 is CAITQGQQNTEAFF. In DNA, the CDR3 is TGTGCCATTACACAGGGACAACAGAACACTGAAGCTTTCTTT.

The table lists this clone with a few counts. This chain uses TRBV27 with TRBJ2-7; TRBD1 matches at 7 bases. The CDR3 length is 10 residues. J lost 11 bases, V lost 6 bases, and 4 bases had no gene match. Germline-derived CDR1 and CDR2 are MNHEY and SMNVEV (reference sequence). CDR3 residues: CASRDREEYF. CDR3 bases: TGTGCCAGCAGAGACAGGGAAGAGTACTTC.

CDR3 in DNA: TGTGCCAGCAGCTTGAGGAAAGGAAGCTACACCTTC. It specifies CASSLRKGSYTF. V and J are TRBV5-8 and TRBJ1-2, with D unresolved. CDR3 length equals 12 residues. V shed 1 base and J shed 9 bases, with 10 bases lying between them. The V gene's germline CDR1 is SGHTS and CDR2 YDEGEE.

The chain links TRBV11-2 to TRBJ2-1; 9 bases are shared with TRBD2. Trimming cost V 5 bases and J 6 bases; bases outside gene matches: 11. CDR1 is SGHAT, CDR2 FQNNGV, per germline. This CDR3 has 16 amino acids. The CDR3 here is CASSDGRASGVNEQFF. CDR3 DNA sequence: TGTGCCAGCAGCGACGGTAGGGCTAGCGGGGTCAATGAGCAGTTCTTC.

Here the CDR3 DNA reads TGTGCCAGCAGTAAGACTAGCGTTGGGGGTGAGCAGTTCTTC. Protein sequence: CASSKTSVGGEQFF. V gene TRBV27 combines with J gene TRBJ2-1, with 8 bases aligning to TRBD2. The CDR3 spans 14 residues. Losses at the gene ends were 5 bases for V and 9 bases for J; bases not matched to a gene: 9. Germline-derived CDR1 and CDR2 are MNHEY and SMNVEV (reference sequence).

The V and J genes are TRBV5-4 and TRBJ1-5, with a weak D call TRBD1 (5 bases). Germline V gene sequence: CDR1 SGHNT, CDR2 YYREEE (reference sequence). This CDR3 contains 16 residues. Trimming left V 3 bases short and J 9 bases short, with 22 bases between. CDR3 nucleotides: TGTGCCAGCAGCTGCCCCGACAGCGTCTCCCGACGGCCCCAGCATTTT. This codes for CASSCPDSVSRRPQHF.

The rearrangement links TRBV2 to TRBJ2-7; unclear D gene. The CDR3 consists of 11 residues. Deletions cut 4 bases from V and 4 bases from J, with 5 bases between. The V gene's germline CDR1 is SNHLY and CDR2 FYNNEI. CDR3 coding DNA: TGTGCCAGCAGTGTTGGGTACGAGCAGTACTTC. Translated, it gives CASSVGYEQYF.

The genes are TRBV28 and TRBJ2-1, with D uncertain. This CDR3 region has 12 residues. V shed 2 bases and J shed 8 bases, with 7 bases lying between them. Germline CDR1 MDHEN, CDR2 SYDVKM. CDR3 bases: TGTGCCAGCAGTTTAATGGGCGATGAGCAGTTCTTC. It specifies CASSLMGDEQFF.

With regard to this clone: One junction end does not reproduce the germline sequence, and a read error may be involved. CDR3 sequence reads: CASSSSPSPGTGEPFF. For the CDR3, the DNA is TGTGCCAGCAGCTCAAGCCCCTCCCCCGGGACCGGGGAGCCGTTTTTT. This chain uses TRBV7-3 with TRBJ2-2, with D possibly called TRBD1 or TRBD2 (5 bases each). Germline CDR1 SGHTA, CDR2 FQGTGA. The CDR3 runs 16 residues.

The rearrangement uses TRBV5-8 and TRBJ2-1; the D gene is possibly TRBD1 (6 bases). The CDR3 covers 16 residues. The germline V gene has CDR1 SGHTS and CDR2 YDEGEE. Trimming removed 2 bases from V and 2 bases from J, with 14 bases in between. The CDR3 DNA is TGTGCCAGCAGCTTAGCCCGACAGGCCGCCTACAATGAGCAGTTCTTC. This codes for CASSLARQAAYNEQFF.

The chain couples TRBV2 to TRBJ1-1; 7 nucleotides align to TRBD1. This CDR3 is built from 15 residues. With 7 bases clipped from V and 6 bases from J, the junction kept 14 bases outside the gene matches. Germline loops: CDR1 SNHLY, CDR2 FYNNEI. The CDR3 DNA reads TGTGCCAGCAACAGGGGTAAAGACTCCTTGGCTGAAGCTTTCTTT. Protein: CASNRGKDSLAEAFF.